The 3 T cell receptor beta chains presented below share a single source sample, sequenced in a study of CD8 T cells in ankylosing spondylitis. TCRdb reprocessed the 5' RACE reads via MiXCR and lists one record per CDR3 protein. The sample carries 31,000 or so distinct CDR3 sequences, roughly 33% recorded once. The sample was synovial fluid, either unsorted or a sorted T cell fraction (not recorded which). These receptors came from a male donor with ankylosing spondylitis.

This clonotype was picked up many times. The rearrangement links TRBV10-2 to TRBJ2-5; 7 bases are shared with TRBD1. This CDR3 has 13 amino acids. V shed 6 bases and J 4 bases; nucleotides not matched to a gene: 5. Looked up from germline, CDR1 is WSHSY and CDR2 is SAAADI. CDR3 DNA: TGCGCCAGCAGGGACAGGCTCCGAGAGACCCAGTACTTC. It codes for CASRDRLRETQYF.

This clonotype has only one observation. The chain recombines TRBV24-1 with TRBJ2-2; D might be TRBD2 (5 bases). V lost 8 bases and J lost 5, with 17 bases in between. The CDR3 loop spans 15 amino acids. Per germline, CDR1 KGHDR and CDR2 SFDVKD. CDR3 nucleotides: TGTGCCACCATGACCAGCGAGGGTGAGACCGGGGAGCTGTTTTTT. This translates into CATMTSEGETGELFF.

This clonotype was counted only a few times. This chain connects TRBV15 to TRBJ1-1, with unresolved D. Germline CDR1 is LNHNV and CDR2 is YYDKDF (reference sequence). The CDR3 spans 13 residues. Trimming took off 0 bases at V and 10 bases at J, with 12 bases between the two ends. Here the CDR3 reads CATSRDDLGGAFF. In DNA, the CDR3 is TGTGCCACCAGCAGAGACGACCTAGGTGGAGCTTTCTTT.